This T cell receptor (beta chain) was found in a study of OX40 agonist ivuxolimab in advanced cancers. Turning to the overall study: Ivuxolimab was an agonistic, fully human IgG2 monoclonal antibody directed against OX40 (CD134), a costimulatory receptor. Partial responses were achieved by three dose-escalation patients, of whom one had hepatocellular carcinoma and two had cutaneous melanoma. Among the 52 dose-escalation patients, roughly 20 had hepatocellular carcinoma, 15 or so melanoma, 9 renal cell carcinoma and 9 head and neck cancer. In the dose-escalation cohort, more than 75% of patients were male, and the mean age was about 55 years, with a range of about 23 to 85. Prior anti-PD-1, anti-PD-L1 or anti-CTLA-4 therapy was permitted, and 30% to 45% of dose-escalation patients had received checkpoint inhibitors. The point of sequencing TCRbeta in the periphery was to test whether ivuxolimab changed TCR sequence diversity and drove clonal T-cell expansion. Intravenous ivuxolimab was administered to patients every 2 weeks at six dose levels: 0.01, 0.1, 0.3, 1.5, 3 and 10 mg/kg. The paper reports the monotherapy dose-escalation portion (N = 52 patients) of the phase I ivuxolimab trial.

As to this clone: Its recognized antigen is unknown. No base quality values were provided; no much bigger clone lies one nucleotide off.

The study at large found these results: In the 0.1-3.0 mg/kg groups, partial responders were among the patients with the lowest normalized peripheral clonal expansion, particularly in CD8+ T cells. After ivuxolimab, more expanded clones were found on average in CD8+ T cells than in CD4+ T cells. Clonal expansion of both CD4+ and CD8+ blood T cells was observed from baseline to week 6 at doses 0.1 to 3.0 mg/kg. Low levels of normalized T-cell clonal expansion were also seen in some nonresponding patients. The antigen specificity of the peripheral T cells that underwent clonal expansion was not determined.

Patients with autoimmune disease history or receiving systemic immunosuppression were excluded from the trial. Peripheral blood for TCR sequencing was drawn from every dose cohort at baseline, at cycle 4 day 1 and at cycle 7 day 1. The samples were taken from a phase I, first-in-human, multicenter, open-label dose-escalation trial of ivuxolimab. Adults with locally advanced or metastatic melanoma, renal cell carcinoma, hepatocellular carcinoma or head and neck squamous cell carcinoma were enrolled in the trial. Before TCR sequencing, CD4+ T cells and CD8+ T cells from peripheral blood were sorted into separate populations. The junction shows trimming of 4 bases on V and 1 base on J, plus 8 bases between the germline ends. Including the terminal cysteine and phenylalanine, the CDR3 comprises 12 residues. Only CDR3 DNA is held: 36 bases, read in frame from base 1. The germline V gene specifies SQVTM as CDR1 and ANQGSEA as CDR2.

Genomic DNA was isolated from the sorted cells so that the TCRbeta CDR3 region could be sequenced. The immunoSEQ Assay was used for sequencing of TCRbeta CDR3 regions. TCRdb took over this immuneACCESS table, retaining in-frame rearrangements with V and J assigned. Such tables are incomplete; in checked studies, under half of the missing clones stem from an unresolved V gene, and the remainder is unexplained. The sample table shows about 37,000 clones, and approximately 90% are seen once. The ten top clones hold around 0.56% of the sample. The receptor was isolated from an adult with an advanced solid tumor such as melanoma, head and neck, liver or kidney cancer. The sequence joins TRBV29-1 to TRBJ2-7, with the D gene too uncertain to name. The sample was CD4+ or CD8+ T cells sorted from blood, taken in a trial of the OX40 agonist ivuxolimab. The DNA sequence follows: TGCAGCGTTGTCGGCCTATCCTACGAGCAGTACTTC. Its amino acids are CSVVGLSYEQYF.